The source of this T cell receptor beta chain is a study of immune evolution from preneoplasia to lung adenocarcinoma. Looking at the study overall: HLA loss of heterozygosity: under 7.5% AIS, about 14% MIA, about 35% ADC, none AAH. Notes on the study in general: Highest clonality occurred in KRAS-mutant, not EGFR-mutant or double wild-type, nodules.

This clone was detected once. Its antigen is unidentified. Nucleic acids came from premalignant or tumor cells enriched by macro-dissection. Trimming removed 5 bases from V and 3 bases from J, with 25 bases in between. CDR1 and CDR2 (germline): SGHAT, FQDESV (reference sequence). The CDR3 totals 18 residues. Profiled with immunoSEQ multiplex PCR; TCRdb holds only in-frame clones, not every one. This sample yields under 6,000 clones, of which roughly 73% are seen a single time; 9.5% to 10% belongs to the top ten. The clonotype originates from a person aged 55 to 79 with lung adenocarcinoma. The material sequenced was FFPE minimally invasive lung adenocarcinoma tissue. The chain links TRBV11-1 to TRBJ2-5; D may be TRBD2 (5 bases). This CDR3 is CASSPRLTSSYLKETQYF. The DNA for the CDR3 is TGTGCCAGCAGCCCCCGTTTAACCTCTAGCTACCTAAAAGAGACCCAGTACTTC.